This TCR beta chain was identified in a study of CD8 T cells in Susac syndrome. General study points: Regarding the TCR sequencing and HLA analysis, the study admitted that a relatively small number of individuals were involved. Susac-specific public clones numbered about 15 in total CD8+ repertoires (and a few in CD8+ TEMRA repertoires).

As to this clonotype: The antigen remains undetermined.

Sequencing targeted TCR beta in T cells from blood (CD8+ and CD4+). RNA amounts of roughly 0.5 to 1 ug underwent reverse transcription with random hexamers. Multiplex immunoSEQ PCR targeted 54 Vbeta and 13 Jbeta TCR beta segments. TCRdb reprocessed the immunoSEQ multiplex PCR reads via MiXCR and lists one record per CDR3 protein. The data show roughly 130,000 distinct CDR3 sequences, with roughly 94% seen just once and around 0.27% held by the top ten. The length of the CDR3 is 12 residues. Germline V gives CDR1 SGHRS, CDR2 YFSETQ. After removal of 4 bases from V and 11 bases from J, the junction contained 8 bases not matched to a gene.

The sequence was obtained from a human donor with Susac syndrome. This chain uses TRBV5-1 with TRBJ2-7; 8 bases line up with TRBD1. Sequencing was done on a sample of CD8+ T cells from PBMCs. In DNA, the CDR3 is TGCGCCAGCAGCGGGGACAGGAGAGTTGAGTACTTC. Its translation is CASSGDRRVEYF.